This T cell receptor beta chain came from a study of blood T cells in healthy people across ages. For the second PCR, which ran for 7 to 11 cycles, a sample-barcoded 5' primer and a J-beta primer mix were used. TCRdb independently ran MiXCR on the 5' RACE reads; one entry per CDR3 protein. In the table there are roughly 500,000 distinct CDR3 sequences, roughly 29% of which are singletons. The CDR3 totals 14 residues. V dropped 0 bases and J dropped 5 bases, with 8 bases sitting between them. The germline V gene has CDR1 LGHNA and CDR2 YSLEER. The sequencing sample was made of blood. The rearrangement links TRBV4-3 to TRBJ2-1; no firm D call. This receptor was identified in a woman in her 70s in good health. The CDR3 sequence: CASSQELAHNEQFF. The CDR3 DNA reads as TGCGCCAGCAGCCAAGAACTGGCCCACAATGAGCAGTTCTTC.